Ten or more counts support the clone carrying this TCR beta chain. Its specificity is unknown. V was pared by 5 bases and J by 8 bases, with 16 bases between. The germline CDR1 and CDR2 sequences are SQVTM and ANQGSEA. The CDR3 spans 13 residues. The data stem from a study of response to subunit inactivated influenza vaccine. Study results and limitations: Authors suggested few new T cells are recruited by each seasonal influenza vaccination.

TCRdb called the RT-PCR reads again in MiXCR, with one record for every CDR3 protein. The sample has about 520,000 distinct CDR3 sequences, 7.2% seen once. The chain employs TRBV29-1 and TRBJ2-1; perhaps TRBD1 as D (5 bases). This specimen consisted of PBMCs from blood, obtained around 25 months after vaccination. This clonotype originated in a man between 50 and 75 years old who received an inactivated influenza vaccine. This CDR3 is CSVLQGGVDEQFF. The CDR3 DNA follows: TGCAGCGTTTTGCAGGGTGGGGTGGATGAGCAGTTCTTC.